These T cell receptor beta chains were read from a single sample in a study of shared clonotypes between healthy human individuals. Using immunoSEQ multiplex PCR, the repertoire was profiled, and TCRdb retains in-frame clones only, with some absent. The sample lists over 400,000 clones; around 85% were seen once. Sequences were obtained from PBMCs. The source is a woman aged 40 to 55 in good health. Some clones in this sample may be carry-over from other donors' samples. Both conserved end residues are part of each CDR3. Fields, in order: CDR3 protein, CDR3 DNA, CDR3 length, J gene, D gene, clone size, V gene. A D gene is named only where the DNA matches it firmly. Size is omitted from some rows. Given values are once, few, many or a class for expanded clones.

CDR3: CASSFGKDFNTGELFF
DNA: TGTGCCAGCAGCTTTGGGAAGGACTTCAACACCGGGGAGCTGTTTTTT
length: 16
J: TRBJ2-2
D: -
size: -
V: TRBV7-9

CDR3: CASRGTFLTGELFF
DNA: TGTGCCAGCAGGGGGACATTCCTCACCGGGGAGCTGTTTTTT
length: 14
J: TRBJ2-2
D: -
size: -
V: TRBV2

CDR3: CASSLGLDSYEQYF
DNA: TGTGCCAGCAGCTTAGGGCTCGACTCCTACGAGCAGTACTTC
length: 14
J: TRBJ2-7
D: -
size: few
V: TRBV11-1

CDR3: CASSYVSHYGYTF
DNA: TGTGCCAGCAGTTATGTATCGCACTATGGCTACACCTTC
length: 13
J: TRBJ1-2
D: -
size: -
V: TRBV6-6

CDR3: CASSLKGNYGYTF
DNA: TGTGCCAGCAGCTTGAAAGGGAACTATGGCTACACCTTC
length: 13
J: TRBJ1-2
D: -
size: -
V: TRBV5-6

CDR3: CASSVASQNIQYF
DNA: TGTGCCAGCAGTGTAGCATCACAGAACATTCAGTACTTC
length: 13
J: TRBJ2-4
D: -
size: -
V: TRBV2

CDR3: CASSPPQGMNTEAFF
DNA: TGTGCCAGCAGCCCACCCCAGGGAATGAACACTGAAGCTTTCTTT
length: 15
J: TRBJ1-1
D: -
size: few
V: TRBV28

CDR3: CASSKYRAGDQPQHF
DNA: TGTGCCAGCAGCAAGTACAGGGCTGGAGATCAGCCCCAGCATTTT
length: 15
J: TRBJ1-5
D: -
size: -
V: TRBV7-2

CDR3: CASRGAPSSYEQYF
DNA: TGTGCCAGCAGAGGGGCTCCCAGTTCCTACGAGCAGTACTTC
length: 14
J: TRBJ2-7
D: -
size: -
V: TRBV28

CDR3: CASSHLGTSGTDTQYF
DNA: TGCGCCAGCAGCCATCTCGGGACTAGCGGCACAGATACGCAGTATTTT
length: 16
J: TRBJ2-3
D: TRBD2
size: -
V: TRBV4-3

CDR3: CATSRDRAGAYEQYF
DNA: TGTGCCACCAGCAGAGATAGGGCAGGGGCCTACGAGCAGTACTTC
length: 15
J: TRBJ2-7
D: -
size: -
V: TRBV15